The next 21 T cell receptor beta chains were all read from a single sample in a study of breast tumors, draining lymph nodes, adjacent tissues. Samples came from axillary lymph nodes draining the breast cancer. TCRdb recomputed calls from the multiplex PCR reads with MiXCR, one row per CDR3 protein. The sample lists 150,000 to 200,000 distinct CDR3 sequences, roughly 35% occurring once. The sequencing input was axillary lymph node tissue. The receptor set was obtained from a female donor with breast cancer. Some clones in this sample may be carry-over from other donors' samples.

This clonotype came up many times. The chain is built from TRBV10-3 and TRBJ2-2; 10 bases match TRBD2. V gave up 10 bases and J gave up 4 bases; unmatched junction bases: 15. This CDR3 comprises 17 residues. The germline CDR1 and CDR2 sequences are ENHRY and SYGVKD. In DNA, the CDR3 is TGTGCCAGCGCGACCGGGACTAGCGCCGTGGGCACCGGGGAGCTGTTTTTT. It translates to CASATGTSAVGTGELFF.

A single count supports this clonotype. This chain uses TRBV9 with TRBJ2-1; TRBD1 might be the D (6 bases). Germline CDR1 is SGDLS and CDR2 is YYNGEE. Between the trimmed V and J ends, which lost 0 bases and 10 bases, there was a span of 11 bases. CDR3 size: 13 residues. DNA for the CDR3: TGTGCCAGCAGCGTAGGAACTCAGGGGGAGCAGTTCTTC. It is translated as CASSVGTQGEQFF.

In its sample, this clonotype was seen many times. The chain employs TRBV10-2 and TRBJ2-1; maybe TRBD2 (6 bases). This CDR3 spans 15 amino acids. Trimming removed 7 bases at V and 3 bases at J, with 16 bases between. Germline lookup yields CDR1 WSHSY and CDR2 SAAADI. This CDR3 reads CASIPTPGVYNEQFF. The CDR3 nucleotides are TGCGCCAGCATTCCGACGCCGGGGGTCTACAATGAGCAGTTCTTC.

This clonotype was observed a handful of times. A read error may be the cause here, since a much bigger clone is one base away. This chain joins TRBV6-1 and TRBJ2-1; no clear D gene. This CDR3 is built from 13 residues. V was cut by 5 bases and J by 7 bases, with 12 bases left in between. Germline V gene sequence: CDR1 MNHNS, CDR2 SASEGT. The CDR3 sequence is CASSQDGTNEQFF. CDR3 DNA sequence: TGTGCCAGCAGTCAAGATGGAACTAATGAGCAGTTCTTC.

V gene TRBV29-1 combines with J gene TRBJ2-1; D unresolved. Trimming shortened V by 2 bases and J by 9 bases, and 11 bases separated the two germline ends. Germline V gene data show CDR1 as SQVTM and CDR2 as ANQGSEA. The CDR3 is 12 residues long. This chain's CDR3 is CSVERLEAEQFF. CDR3 bases: TGCAGCGTTGAAAGGTTAGAAGCTGAGCAGTTCTTC.

This clonotype was detected many times. The rearrangement joins TRBV29-1 to TRBJ2-1; D tentatively reads TRBD1 or TRBD2 (5 bases each). The CDR3 is 13 amino acids. The V gene lost 4 bases and the J gene lost 4 bases, with 11 bases spanning the gap. Germline loops: CDR1 SQVTM, CDR2 ANQGSEA. DNA for the CDR3: TGCAGCGTTGCCGGGACCCTTTACAATGAGCAGTTCTTC. Encoded protein: CSVAGTLYNEQFF.

This rearrangement joins TRBV4-1 to TRBJ1-6; D possibly corresponds to TRBD1 (5 bases). V was clipped by 0 bases and J by 10 bases, with 19 bases between them. The CDR3 sequence is 17 residues long. Germline V CDR1 and CDR2: MGHRA, YSYEKL. This chain's CDR3 is CASSQEGSRGQGSPLHF. The DNA of the CDR3 is TGCGCCAGCAGCCAAGAGGGATCTAGGGGCCAGGGCTCACCCCTCCACTTT.

On this clonotype: The conserved closing phenylalanine or tryptophan is absent in this CDR3, likely reflecting a read error. No DNA is shown, since the ends of the CDR3 on it are uncertain; the CDR3 is the one TCRdb lists. The chain couples TRBV7-9 to TRBJ2-1. Germline V lookup: CDR1 SEHNR, CDR2 FQNEAQ (reference sequence). Ends included, the CDR3 has 8 residues. The CDR3 sequence is CASSHPTV.

Ten or more counts support this clonotype. The CDR3 DNA follows: TGTGCCTGGAGTGACATCACCCTTGCCCGGACAGGCGCGTTCGGGGAGCTGTTTTTT. This sequence encodes CAWSDITLARTGAFGELFF. J is TRBJ2-2 and V is TRBV30; 7 nucleotides line up with TRBD1. The CDR3 runs 19 residues. Germline values: CDR1 GTSNPN, CDR2 SVGIG (reference sequence). V shed 1 base, J shed 7 bases, and the junction held 21 bases outside the gene matches. Using reference TRBV30 and TRBJ2-2 for the parts outside the CDR3, the full variable domain is SQTIHQWPATLVQPVGSPLSLECTVEGTSNPNLYWYRQAAGRGLQLLFYSVGIGQISSEVPQNLSASRPQDRQFILSSKKLLLSDSGFYLCAWSDITLARTGAFGELFFGEGSRLTVL.

Comments on this clonotype: A much larger clone lies one base from this, so it may be a read error. The final CDR3 position lacks the conserved phenylalanine or tryptophan, pointing to a likely read error. This chain links TRBV9 with TRBJ2-1; TRBD2 matches at 7 bases. The CDR3 is made up of 13 amino acids. V shed 0 bases, J shed 6 bases, and the junction held 0 bases outside the gene matches. Looked up from germline, CDR1 is SGDLS and CDR2 is YYNGEE. This chain's CDR3 is CASSVGGGNEQFS. The CDR3 DNA sequence: TGTGCCAGCAGCGTAGGCGGGGGCAATGAGCAGTTCTCC.

This clonotype was seen ten or more times. The chain combines TRBV20-1 with TRBJ1-5; D remains ambiguous. From germline, CDR1 is DFQATT and CDR2 SNEGSKA (reference sequence). The CDR3 consists of 14 residues. CDR3 loop: CSLPGVPQNQPQHF. The CDR3 DNA is TGCAGCCTCCCGGGTGTCCCCCAGAATCAGCCCCAGCATTTT.

The rearrangement uses TRBV10-3 and TRBJ1-1, with no clear D. Germline V CDR1 and CDR2: ENHRY, SYGVKD. V was shortened by 4 bases and J by 8 bases, with 14 bases between the two germline ends. The CDR3 is made up of 13 amino acids. The CDR3 coding sequence is TGTGCCATCAGTGCCTTAGCTGAGACGGAAGCTTTCTTT. Translation gives CAISALAETEAFF.

This clonotype was observed at least ten times. The chain is built from TRBV28 and TRBJ1-2, with D unclear. This CDR3 is built from 13 residues. Trimming took off 5 bases at V and 0 bases at J, with 7 bases between the two ends. The germline CDR1 and CDR2 sequences are MDHEN and SYDVKM. CDR3 in amino acids: CASSRSSNYGYTF. The CDR3 nucleotides read TGTGCCAGCAGTCGTTCCTCTAACTATGGCTACACCTTC.

On this clonotype: A read error may account for a junction end that differs from germline. V usage is TRBV7-9 and J usage is TRBJ2-1; D is possibly TRBD1 or TRBD2 (5 bases each). Germline CDR1 SEHNR, CDR2 FQNEAQ (reference sequence). The CDR3 has 16 residues. CDR3 protein: CAGSSRGAASYNERFF. DNA for the CDR3: TGTGCCGGCAGCTCGCGAGGGGCGGCCTCCTACAATGAGCGGTTCTTC.

This chain uses TRBV18 with TRBJ2-3; D is uncertain. Trimming removed 2 bases at V and 1 base at J, with 13 bases between. Looked up from germline, CDR1 is KGHSH and CDR2 is LQKENI. This CDR3 spans 16 amino acids. In DNA, the CDR3 is TGTGCCAGCTCACCATTAACTTGGGGTCGCACAGATACGCAGTATTTT. Its protein product is CASSPLTWGRTDTQYF.

The chain couples TRBV19 to TRBJ2-4; D is unresolved. Deletions cut 7 bases from V and 9 bases from J, with 13 bases between. This CDR3 has 12 amino acids. Germline V lookup: CDR1 LNHDA, CDR2 SQIVND (reference sequence). This CDR3 is CASIGIRSIQYF. The CDR3 DNA reads TGTGCCAGTATAGGTATTAGGTCCATTCAGTACTTC.

The table lists this clonotype with many counts. The chain joins TRBV25-1 to TRBJ1-5; tentative D call: TRBD1 (6 bases). The germline V gene has CDR1 MGHDK and CDR2 SYGVNS. CDR3 length equals 12 residues. V gave up 4 bases and J gave up 12 bases, with 13 bases separating them. Here the CDR3 DNA reads TGTGCCAGCAGTGTAGGGGGGGGAGGCCAGCATTTT. Translated, it gives CASSVGGGGQHF.

The genes are TRBV4-2 and TRBJ2-3; perhaps TRBD2 as D (6 bases). Trimming cost V 3 bases and J 5 bases, with 18 bases left between them. The CDR3 extends over 16 amino acids. Germline CDR1 reads LGHNA; CDR2 reads YNFKEQ. The CDR3 DNA reads as TGTGCCAGCAGCCAGGATAGAGCGGGTCGAGGAGATACGCAGTATTTT. Translating gives CASSQDRAGRGDTQYF.

This clonotype was seen more than once but under ten times. This may arise from a read error, as a much more abundant clone is one base away. V usage is TRBV5-4 and J usage is TRBJ2-2; the match to TRBD2 covers 8 bases. V shed 0 bases, J shed 6 bases, and the junction held 7 bases outside the gene matches. CDR3 length equals 16 residues. Germline V gene data show CDR1 as SGHNT and CDR2 as YYREEE (reference sequence). The CDR3 is CASSLVLAAGAGELFF. CDR3 coding DNA: TGTGCCAGCAGCTTGGTGTTGGCAGCGGGGGCCGGGGAGCTGTTTTTT.

This clonotype was observed at least ten times. The V and J genes are TRBV11-2 and TRBJ1-2; D is perhaps TRBD1 (5 bases). From germline, CDR1 is SGHAT and CDR2 FQNNGV. Trimming removed 7 bases at V and 3 bases at J, with 12 bases between. The CDR3 runs 13 residues. The CDR3 region has the DNA TGTGCCAGCAATAGGGGAGGGGACTATGGCTACACCTTC. Its protein is CASNRGGDYGYTF.

Turning to this clonotype: An end of the junction does not agree with germline; a read error may underlie this. The CDR3 DNA reads as TGTGCCACCAGCACCGACAGGGGGATCTACGAGCGGTGCTTC. Translated, it gives CATSTDRGIYERCF. The chain is built from TRBV15 and TRBJ2-7; 9 positions agree with TRBD1. The CDR3 runs 14 residues. Germline V CDR1 and CDR2: LNHNV, YYDKDF (reference sequence).